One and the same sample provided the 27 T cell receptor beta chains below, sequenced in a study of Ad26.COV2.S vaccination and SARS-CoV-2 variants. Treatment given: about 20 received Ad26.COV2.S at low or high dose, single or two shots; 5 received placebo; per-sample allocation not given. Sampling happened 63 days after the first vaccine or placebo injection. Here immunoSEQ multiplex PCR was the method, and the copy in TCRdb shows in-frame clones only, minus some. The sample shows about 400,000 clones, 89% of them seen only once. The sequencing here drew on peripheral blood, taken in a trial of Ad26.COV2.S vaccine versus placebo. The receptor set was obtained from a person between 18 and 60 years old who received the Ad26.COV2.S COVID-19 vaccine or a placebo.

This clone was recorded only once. This CDR3 reads CASSQVYGDEQFF. CDR3 DNA: TGTGCCAGCAGCCAAGTCTACGGGGATGAGCAGTTCTTC. The genes are TRBV3-1 (or the pseudogene TRBV3-2) and TRBJ2-1; TRBD2 is a possible D gene (5 bases). CDR3 length: 13 residues. Trimming took 1 base from V and 8 from J, leaving 9 bases between them. Germline V gene sequence: CDR1 LGHDT, CDR2 YNNKEL (reference sequence).

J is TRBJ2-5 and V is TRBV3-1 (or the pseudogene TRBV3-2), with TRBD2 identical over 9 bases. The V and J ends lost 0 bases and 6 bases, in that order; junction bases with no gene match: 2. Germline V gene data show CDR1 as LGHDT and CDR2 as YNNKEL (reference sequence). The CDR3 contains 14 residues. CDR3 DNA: TGTGCCAGCAGCCAAGATAGCGGGGGAAAGACCCAGTACTTC. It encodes CASSQDSGGKTQYF.

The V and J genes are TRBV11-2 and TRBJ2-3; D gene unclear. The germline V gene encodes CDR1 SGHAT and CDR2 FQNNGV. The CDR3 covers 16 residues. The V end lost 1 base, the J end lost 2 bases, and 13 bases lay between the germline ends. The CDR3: CASSLGPLGNTDTQYF. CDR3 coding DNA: TGTGCCAGCAGCTTAGGACCCCTTGGGAACACAGATACGCAGTATTTT.

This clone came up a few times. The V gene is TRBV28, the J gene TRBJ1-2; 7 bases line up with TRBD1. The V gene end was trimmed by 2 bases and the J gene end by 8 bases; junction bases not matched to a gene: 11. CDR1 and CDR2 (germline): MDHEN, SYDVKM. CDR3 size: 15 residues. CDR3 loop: CASSLGAGTAGGYTF. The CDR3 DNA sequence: TGTGCCAGCAGTTTAGGGGCGGGGACAGCCGGCGGCTACACCTTC.

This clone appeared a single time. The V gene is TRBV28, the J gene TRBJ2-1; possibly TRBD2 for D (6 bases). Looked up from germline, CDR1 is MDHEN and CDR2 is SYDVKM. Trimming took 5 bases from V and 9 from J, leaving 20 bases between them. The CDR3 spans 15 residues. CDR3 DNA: TGTGCCAGCAGTCCTAGGAGCGGCGGGAAGGGTGAGCAGTTCTTC. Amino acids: CASSPRSGGKGEQFF.

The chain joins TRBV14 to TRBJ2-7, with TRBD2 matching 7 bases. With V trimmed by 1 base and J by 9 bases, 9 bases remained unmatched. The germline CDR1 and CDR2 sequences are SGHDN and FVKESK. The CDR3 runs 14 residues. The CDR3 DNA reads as TGTGCCAGCAGCCAAGTTGGGGGGGTTCCGGGGCAGTACTTC. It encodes CASSQVGGVPGQYF.

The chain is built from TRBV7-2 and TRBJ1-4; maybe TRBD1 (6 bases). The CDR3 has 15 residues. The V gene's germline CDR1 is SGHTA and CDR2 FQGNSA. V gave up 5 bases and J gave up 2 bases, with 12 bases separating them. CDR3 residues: CASSARGGTNEKLFF. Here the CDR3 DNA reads TGTGCCAGCAGCGCCAGGGGTGGCACTAATGAAAAACTGTTTTTT. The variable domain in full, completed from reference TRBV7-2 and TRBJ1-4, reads GAGVSQSPSNKVTEKGKDVELRCDPISGHTALYWYRQSLGQGLEFLIYFQGNSAPDKSGLPSDRFSAERTGGSVSTLTIQRTQQEDSAVYLCASSARGGTNEKLFFGSGTQLSVL.

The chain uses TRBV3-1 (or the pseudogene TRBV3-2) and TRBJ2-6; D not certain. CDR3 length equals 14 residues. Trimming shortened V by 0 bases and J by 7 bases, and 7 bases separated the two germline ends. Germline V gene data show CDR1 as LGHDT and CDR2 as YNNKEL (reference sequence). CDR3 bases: TGTGCCAGCAGCCAAGAAACCCCTGCCAACGTCCTGACTTTC. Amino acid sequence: CASSQETPANVLTF.

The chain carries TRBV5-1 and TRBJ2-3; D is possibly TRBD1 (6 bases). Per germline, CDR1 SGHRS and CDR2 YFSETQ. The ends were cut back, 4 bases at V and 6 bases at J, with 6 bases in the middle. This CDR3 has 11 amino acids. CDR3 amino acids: CASSTGDTQYF. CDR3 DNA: TGCGCCAGCAGCACAGGGGATACGCAGTATTTT.

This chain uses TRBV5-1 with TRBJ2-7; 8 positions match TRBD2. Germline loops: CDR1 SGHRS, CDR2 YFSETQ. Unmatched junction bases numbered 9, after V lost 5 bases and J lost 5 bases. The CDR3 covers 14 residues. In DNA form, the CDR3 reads TGCGCCAGCAGGGGTAGCGGGACGAGAGACGAGCAGTACTTC. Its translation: CASRGSGTRDEQYF. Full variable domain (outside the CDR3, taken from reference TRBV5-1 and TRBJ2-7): KAGVTQTPRYLIKTRGQQVTLSCSPISGHRSVSWYQQTPGQGLQFLFEYFSETQRNKGNFPGRFSGRQFSNSRSEMNVSTLELGDSALYLCASRGSGTRDEQYFGPGTRLTVT.

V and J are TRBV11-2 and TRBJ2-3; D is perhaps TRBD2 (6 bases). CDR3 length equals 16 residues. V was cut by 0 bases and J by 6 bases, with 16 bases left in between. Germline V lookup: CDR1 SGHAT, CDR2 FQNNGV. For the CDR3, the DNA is TGTGCCAGCAGCTTAGATCCGTATGGGAGCGGGGATACGCAGTATTTT. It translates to CASSLDPYGSGDTQYF.

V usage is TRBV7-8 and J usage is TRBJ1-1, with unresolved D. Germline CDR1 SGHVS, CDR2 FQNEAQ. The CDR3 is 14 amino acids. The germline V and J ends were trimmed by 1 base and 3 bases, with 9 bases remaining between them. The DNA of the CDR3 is TGTGCCAGCAGCTTAGTCCCCGGGTACACTGAAGCTTTCTTT. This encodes CASSLVPGYTEAFF.

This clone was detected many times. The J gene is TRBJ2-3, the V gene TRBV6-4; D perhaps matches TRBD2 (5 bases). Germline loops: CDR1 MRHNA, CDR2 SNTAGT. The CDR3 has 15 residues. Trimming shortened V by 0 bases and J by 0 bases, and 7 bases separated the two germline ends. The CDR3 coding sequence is TGTGCCAGCAGTGACTCCGGCGGGAGCACAGATACGCAGTATTTT. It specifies CASSDSGGSTDTQYF.

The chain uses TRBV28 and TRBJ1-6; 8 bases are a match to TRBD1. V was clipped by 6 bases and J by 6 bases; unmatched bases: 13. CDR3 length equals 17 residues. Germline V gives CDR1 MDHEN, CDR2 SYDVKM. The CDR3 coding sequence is TGTGCCAGCAGCGCCCCGGGCAGGGGGCTATCTAATTCACCCCTCCACTTT. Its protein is CASSAPGRGLSNSPLHF. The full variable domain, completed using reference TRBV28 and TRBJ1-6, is DVKVTQSSRYLVKRTGEKVFLECVQDMDHENMFWYRQDPGLGLRLIYFSYDVKMKEKGDIPEGYSVSREKKERFSLILESASTNQTSMYLCASSAPGRGLSNSPLHFGNGTRLTVT.

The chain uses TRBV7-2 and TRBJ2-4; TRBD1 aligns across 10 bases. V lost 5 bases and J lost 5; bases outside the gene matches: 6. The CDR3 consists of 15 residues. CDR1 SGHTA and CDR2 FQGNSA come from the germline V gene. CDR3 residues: CASSKDRGPQNIQYF. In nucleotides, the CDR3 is TGTGCCAGCAGCAAAGACAGGGGGCCGCAAAACATTCAGTACTTC.

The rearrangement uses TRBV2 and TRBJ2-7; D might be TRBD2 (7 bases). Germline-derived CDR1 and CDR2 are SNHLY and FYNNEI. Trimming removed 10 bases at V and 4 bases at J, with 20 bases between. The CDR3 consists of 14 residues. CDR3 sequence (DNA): TGTGCCACCTCTAGGGGGAGGGCCTTATACGAGCAGTACTTC. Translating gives CATSRGRALYEQYF. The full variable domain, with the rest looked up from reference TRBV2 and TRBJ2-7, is EPEVTQTPSHQVTQMGQEVILRCVPISNHLYFYWYRQILGQKVEFLVSFYNNEISEKSEIFDDQFSVERPDGSNFTLKIRSTKLEDSAMYFCATSRGRALYEQYFGPGTRLTVT.

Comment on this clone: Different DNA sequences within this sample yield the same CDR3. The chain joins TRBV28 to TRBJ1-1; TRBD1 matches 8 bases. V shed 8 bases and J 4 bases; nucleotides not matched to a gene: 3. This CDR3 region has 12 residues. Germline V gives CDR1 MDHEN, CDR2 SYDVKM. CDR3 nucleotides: TGTGCCAGCCGTACAGGGGGCACTGAAGCTTTCTTT. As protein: CASRTGGTEAFF.

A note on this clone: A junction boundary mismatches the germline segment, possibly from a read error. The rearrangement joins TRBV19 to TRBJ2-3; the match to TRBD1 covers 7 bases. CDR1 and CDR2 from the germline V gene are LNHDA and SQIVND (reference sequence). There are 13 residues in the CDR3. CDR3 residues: CASSNTGTDTQYF. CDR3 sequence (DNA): TGTGCCAGTAGCAACACCGGGACAGACACGCAGTATTTT. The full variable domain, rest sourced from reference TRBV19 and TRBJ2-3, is DGGITQSPKYLFRKEGQNVTLSCEQNLNHDAMYWYRQDPGQGLRLIYYSQIVNDFQKGDIAEGYSVSREKKESFPLTVTSAQKNPTAFYLCASSNTGTDTQYFGPGTRLTVL.

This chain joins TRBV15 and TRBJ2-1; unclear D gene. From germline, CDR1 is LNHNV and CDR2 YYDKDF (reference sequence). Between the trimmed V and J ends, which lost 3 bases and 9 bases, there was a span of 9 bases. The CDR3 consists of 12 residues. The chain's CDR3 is CATSSHPSEQFF. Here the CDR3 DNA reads TGTGCCACCAGCAGTCATCCGAGTGAGCAGTTCTTC.

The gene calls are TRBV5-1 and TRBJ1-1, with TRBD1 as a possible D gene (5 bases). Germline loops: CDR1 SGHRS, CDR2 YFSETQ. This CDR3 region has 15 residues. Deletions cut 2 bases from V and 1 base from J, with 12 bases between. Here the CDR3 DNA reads TGCGCCAGCAGCTTCGGCAGGGATCAGAACACTGAAGCTTTCTTT. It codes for CASSFGRDQNTEAFF.

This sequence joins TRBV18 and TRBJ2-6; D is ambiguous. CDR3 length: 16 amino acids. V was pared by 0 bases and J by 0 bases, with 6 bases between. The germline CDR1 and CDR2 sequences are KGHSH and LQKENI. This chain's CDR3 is CASSPPTVSGANVLTF. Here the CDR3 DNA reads TGTGCCAGCTCACCACCTACGGTCTCTGGGGCCAACGTCCTGACTTTC.

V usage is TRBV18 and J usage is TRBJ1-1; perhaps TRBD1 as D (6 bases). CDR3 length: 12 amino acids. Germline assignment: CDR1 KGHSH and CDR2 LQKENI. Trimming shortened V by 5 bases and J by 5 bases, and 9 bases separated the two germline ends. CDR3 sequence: CASSIQGTEAFF. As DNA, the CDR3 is TGTGCCAGCTCAATACAGGGAACTGAAGCTTTCTTT.

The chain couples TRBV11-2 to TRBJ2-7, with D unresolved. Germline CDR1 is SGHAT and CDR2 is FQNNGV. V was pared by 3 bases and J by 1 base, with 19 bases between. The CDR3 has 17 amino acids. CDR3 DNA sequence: TGTGCCAGCAGCTTGGCGGTGTCCTTGCTAGGATCCTACGAGCAGTACTTC. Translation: CASSLAVSLLGSYEQYF.

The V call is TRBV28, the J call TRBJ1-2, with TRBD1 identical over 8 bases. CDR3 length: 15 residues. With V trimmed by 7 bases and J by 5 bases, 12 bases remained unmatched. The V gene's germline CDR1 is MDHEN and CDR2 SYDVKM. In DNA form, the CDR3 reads TGTGCCAGCACAGAACGAGGCAGGGGGCTGTATGGCTACACCTTC. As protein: CASTERGRGLYGYTF.

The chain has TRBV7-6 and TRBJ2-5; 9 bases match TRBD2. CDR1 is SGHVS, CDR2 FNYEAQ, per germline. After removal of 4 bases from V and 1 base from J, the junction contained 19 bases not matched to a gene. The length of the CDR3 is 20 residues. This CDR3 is CASSSPKVRSGRSSQETQYF. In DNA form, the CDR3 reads TGTGCCAGCAGCTCGCCGAAGGTCAGGAGCGGGAGGTCCTCCCAAGAGACCCAGTACTTC.

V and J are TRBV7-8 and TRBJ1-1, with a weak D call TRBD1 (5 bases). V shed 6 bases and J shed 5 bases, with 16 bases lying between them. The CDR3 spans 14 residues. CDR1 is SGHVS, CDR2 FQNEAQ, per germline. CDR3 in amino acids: CASSQQVSGTEAFF. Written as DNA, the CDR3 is TGTGCCAGCAGTCAACAGGTCTCGGGAACTGAAGCTTTCTTT.

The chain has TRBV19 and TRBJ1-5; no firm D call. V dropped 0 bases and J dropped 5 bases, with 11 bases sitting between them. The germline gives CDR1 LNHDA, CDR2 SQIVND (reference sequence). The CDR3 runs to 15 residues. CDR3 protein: CASSIDRGNHQPQHF. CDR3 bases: TGTGCCAGTAGTATAGATCGGGGTAACCATCAGCCCCAGCATTTT.